Shown below are 16 T cell receptor beta chains from a single sample sequenced in a study of early T cells in non-severe SARS-CoV-2 infection. One entry per CDR3 protein results from TCRdb running MiXCR on the 5' RACE reads. The repertoire has roughly 90,000 distinct CDR3 sequences, around 15% of them found once; the top ten carry 3%. Specimen: whole blood. These receptors were collected from an adult who was a healthcare worker with PCR-confirmed SARS-CoV-2 infection or an uninfected control (not recorded which).

At least ten counts were recorded for this clonotype. The V gene is TRBV7-2, the J gene TRBJ1-2; 7 bases are shared with TRBD1. CDR1 and CDR2 from the germline V gene are SGHTA and FQGNSA. V lost 1 base to trimming and J lost 5 bases; unmatched junction nucleotides: 4. This CDR3 contains 14 residues. CDR3 in amino acids: CASSLDKGAYGYTF. The CDR3 DNA follows: TGTGCCAGCAGCTTAGACAAGGGGGCTTATGGCTACACCTTC.

Written as DNA, the CDR3 is TGCAGTGCTAGAGGGCCCGGGACTAGCGTTAATGAGCAGTTCTTC. This codes for CSARGPGTSVNEQFF. This chain links TRBV20-1 with TRBJ2-1; TRBD2 matches 10 bases. J gave up 7 bases and V 1 base, and 7 bases lay outside the gene matches. CDR1 is DFQATT, CDR2 SNEGSKA, per germline (reference sequence). The CDR3 is made up of 15 amino acids.

This clonotype was detected only a few times. CDR3 region: CASSLDAFPGELFF. Written as DNA, the CDR3 is TGTGCCAGCAGCTTGGATGCCTTTCCCGGGGAGCTGTTTTTT. V is TRBV5-6 and J is TRBJ2-2; the D is unclear. CDR1 is SGHDT, CDR2 YYEEEE, per germline. The CDR3 runs to 14 residues. V lost 0 bases, J lost 6 bases, and 9 bases lay in between.

This clonotype was counted between two and nine times. J is TRBJ2-1 and V is TRBV6-2 or TRBV6-3, with 7 bases lining up with TRBD2. Per germline, CDR1 MNHEY and CDR2 SVGEGT. V lost 4 bases and J lost 0; bases outside the gene matches: 6. The CDR3 spans 16 residues. The CDR3 region has the DNA TGTGCCAGCAGTTCCACGACTAGCTTCTCCTACAATGAGCAGTTCTTC. Its translation is CASSSTTSFSYNEQFF.

This clonotype was seen many times. The V and J genes are TRBV3-1 and TRBJ2-1; 8 bases align to TRBD2. The CDR3 has 11 amino acids. J lost 13 bases, V lost 7 bases, and 6 bases had no gene match. Germline lookup yields CDR1 LGHDT and CDR2 YNNKEL (reference sequence). CDR3: CASKSGTRQFF. As DNA, the CDR3 is TGTGCCAGCAAGTCCGGGACTAGACAGTTCTTC.

This clonotype was counted many times. The genes are TRBV7-9 and TRBJ2-1, with TRBD1 identical over 11 bases. J lost 9 bases, V lost 5 bases, and 9 bases had no gene match. The V gene's germline CDR1 is SEHNR and CDR2 FQNEAQ (reference sequence). This CDR3 comprises 15 residues. The CDR3 is CASSNRDRGGSEQFF. DNA of the CDR3: TGTGCCAGCAGCAACCGGGACAGGGGGGGATCTGAGCAGTTCTTC.

This chain connects TRBV11-3 to TRBJ2-6; 9 bases match TRBD1. The CDR3 totals 17 residues. Germline assignment: CDR1 SGHNT and CDR2 YENEEA. The V gene end was trimmed by 1 base and the J gene end by 4 bases; junction bases not matched to a gene: 5. The DNA of the CDR3 is TGTGCCAGCAGCTTAGCGGGGACAGGGACCGGGGCCAACGTCCTGACTTTC. This codes for CASSLAGTGTGANVLTF.

The chain uses TRBV3-1 and TRBJ2-5; no reliable D call. V was clipped by 4 bases and J by 2 bases, with 20 bases between them. This CDR3 contains 17 residues. CDR1 is LGHDT, CDR2 YNNKEL, per germline (reference sequence). The CDR3, as DNA: TGTGCCAGCAGCCCTTTCGTTCTTATAAAGACACAAGAGACCCAGTACTTC. Encoded protein: CASSPFVLIKTQETQYF.

The table lists this clonotype with many counts. The rearrangement links TRBV3-1 to TRBJ1-2; 7 nucleotides match TRBD1. V trimming: 4 bases; J trimming: 5 bases; junction bases outside the gene matches: 10. CDR1 and CDR2 from the germline V gene are LGHDT and YNNKEL (reference sequence). This CDR3 comprises 15 residues. In DNA form, the CDR3 reads TGTGCCAGCAGCCCGCAGGGACAGAGCTTTTATGGCTACACCTTC. Protein sequence: CASSPQGQSFYGYTF.

The CDR3 coding sequence is TGCGCCAGCAGCTTTTCACAGGGGGACGGCTACACCTTC. As protein: CASSFSQGDGYTF. The chain joins TRBV5-1 to TRBJ1-2; 8 bases align to TRBD1. Trimming cost V 2 bases and J 8 bases; bases outside gene matches: 5. This CDR3 is 13 amino acids long. Germline values: CDR1 SGHRS, CDR2 YFSETQ.

The chain carries TRBV2 and TRBJ1-5; D is undetermined. CDR1 SNHLY and CDR2 FYNNEI come from the germline V gene. This CDR3 is 13 amino acids long. The germline V and J ends were trimmed by 2 bases and 6 bases, with 8 bases remaining between them. CDR3 nucleotide sequence: TGTGCCAGCAGTGAAAGGGAGGTTCAGCCCCAGCATTTT. Translation: CASSEREVQPQHF.

The chain recombines TRBV7-9 with TRBJ2-7, with TRBD1 matching over 7 bases. In germline, CDR1 is SEHNR, CDR2 FQNEAQ (reference sequence). Germline trimming cut 5 bases from V and 3 bases from J; bases unmatched to any gene: 7. The CDR3 is 14 residues long. The CDR3 DNA reads TGTGCCAGCAGCGTGTCCGGGACAGACTACGAGCAGTACTTC. Translation: CASSVSGTDYEQYF. The full variable domain, rest sourced from reference TRBV7-9 and TRBJ2-7, is DTGVSQNPRHKITKRGQNVTFRCDPISEHNRLYWYRQTLGQGPEFLTYFQNEAQLEKSRLLSDRFSAERPKGSFSTLEIQRTEQGDSAMYLCASSVSGTDYEQYFGPGTRLTVT.

Many counts were recorded for this clonotype. The chain is built from TRBV29-1 and TRBJ2-1, with 10 bases identical to TRBD2. The junction had 14 bases not matched to a gene; V was cut back by 5 bases and J by 4 bases. This CDR3 has 17 amino acids. From germline, CDR1 is SQVTM and CDR2 ANQGSEA. CDR3 loop: CSVKTLLAGDGYNEQFF. CDR3 nucleotide sequence: TGCAGCGTTAAGACCCTCCTAGCGGGAGATGGGTACAATGAGCAGTTCTTC.

There are many counts of this clonotype. This chain uses TRBV2 with TRBJ1-1; a possible D gene is TRBD1 (5 bases). CDR1 is SNHLY and CDR2 is FYNNEI in the germline V gene. Deletions cut 6 bases from V and 6 bases from J, with 11 bases between. The CDR3 runs to 12 residues. CDR3 in amino acids: CASSRARAEAFF. The CDR3 DNA follows: TGTGCCAGCAGCAGGGCCCGTGCTGAAGCTTTCTTT.

This clonotype was counted between two and nine times. The genes are TRBV12-3 or TRBV12-4 and TRBJ1-2; TRBD1 is a possible D gene (5 bases). The germline V and J ends were trimmed by 3 bases and 7 bases, with 15 bases remaining between them. The CDR3 has 14 amino acids. CDR3 region: CASSFLGRAGGYTF. The DNA of the CDR3 is TGTGCCAGCAGTTTTTTGGGCAGGGCTGGTGGCTACACCTTC.

This clonotype was seen repeatedly, ten times or more. The gene calls are TRBV11-3 and TRBJ2-1; the D gene is possibly TRBD1 (5 bases). CDR1 SGHNT and CDR2 YENEEA come from the germline V gene. There are 15 residues in the CDR3. The V gene lost 5 bases and the J gene lost 8 bases, with 19 bases spanning the gap. CDR3 coding DNA: TGTGCCAGCAGCCTCGAGAGTCAGGGTCGGCATGAGCAGTTCTTC. It specifies CASSLESQGRHEQFF.